What follows are 6 T cell receptor beta chains derived from one specimen sequenced in a study of blood T cell repertoires in COVID-19. Using immunoSEQ multiplex PCR, the repertoire was profiled, and TCRdb retains in-frame clones only, with some absent. The table shows approximately 140,000 clones, with roughly 84% occurring only once. Sequencing used peripheral blood. Receptors originate from a man in his thirties or forties with COVID-19, enrolled during active disease.

The chain links TRBV7-8 to TRBJ1-2; a possible D gene is TRBD1 (6 bases). This CDR3 region has 14 residues. The germline V gene has CDR1 SGHVS and CDR2 FQNEAQ. Trimming cost V 5 bases and J 8 bases, with 18 bases left between them. CDR3 nucleotides: TGTGCCAGCAGCATCCTGACAGGTTCGGGCGGCTACACCTTC. Protein product: CASSILTGSGGYTF.

The chain carries TRBV19 and TRBJ2-7, with TRBD2 matching over 9 bases. The CDR3 consists of 13 residues. CDR1 LNHDA and CDR2 SQIVND come from the germline V gene (reference sequence). V was pared by 6 bases and J by 7 bases, with 7 bases of the junction left unmatched. CDR3 coding DNA: TGTGCCAGTAGCCCGGGACTAGCAGGGGAGCAGTACTTC. Amino acids: CASSPGLAGEQYF.

This chain connects TRBV6-5 to TRBJ2-7; 8 bases are shared with TRBD2. This CDR3 is built from 14 residues. The junction had 4 bases not matched to a gene; V was cut back by 0 bases and J by 6 bases. Germline V CDR1 and CDR2: MNHEY, SVGAGI. CDR3: CASSYSTRGGEQYF. The DNA for the CDR3 is TGTGCCAGCAGTTACTCCACTCGGGGGGGCGAGCAGTACTTC.

The chain recombines TRBV24-1 with TRBJ2-1; 10 bases are shared with TRBD2. Germline trimming cut 4 bases from V and 7 bases from J; bases unmatched to any gene: 6. CDR1 and CDR2 (germline): KGHDR, SFDVKD. The CDR3 runs 15 residues. The CDR3 bases are TGTGCCACCAGTGACCCTAGCGGGAGTAGGAATGAGCAGTTCTTC. Amino acids: CATSDPSGSRNEQFF.

The chain couples TRBV9 to TRBJ1-1; possibly TRBD1 for D (6 bases). Trimming left V 3 bases short and J 0 bases short, with 9 bases between. Germline V CDR1 and CDR2: SGDLS, YYNGEE. The CDR3 runs 14 residues. CDR3 DNA sequence: TGTGCCAGCAGCGATACAGGGATGAACACTGAAGCTTTCTTT. It yields the protein CASSDTGMNTEAFF.

The chain has TRBV7-8 and TRBJ1-1; TRBD1 is a possible D gene (6 bases). The CDR3 length is 14 residues. CDR1 is SGHVS and CDR2 is FQNEAQ in the germline V gene. Trimming left V 4 bases short and J 1 base short, with 10 bases between. The CDR3: CASSWGGPNTEAFF. CDR3 coding DNA: TGTGCCAGCAGCTGGGGGGGCCCGAACACTGAAGCTTTCTTT.